These 26 T cell receptor beta chains originate from one sample sequenced in a study of cytomegalovirus exposure and HLA in healthy donors. PCR involved 60 Vbeta and 13 Jbeta primers. Data came from immunoSEQ multiplex PCR; TCRdb stores just in-frame clones and leaves some out. In the table there are roughly 150,000 clones, about 75% of which are singletons. Sequencing was carried out using PBMCs. The receptors were sampled from a woman aged 45-60 years in good health and CMV-seropositive.

J is TRBJ2-3 and V is TRBV15, with 7 bases identical to TRBD1. This CDR3 spans 15 amino acids. Trimming cost V 4 bases and J 1 base; bases outside gene matches: 5. In germline, CDR1 is LNHNV, CDR2 YYDKDF (reference sequence). CDR3 residues: CATSNRDRGTDTQYF. Written as DNA, the CDR3 is TGTGCCACCAGCAACCGGGACAGAGGCACAGATACGCAGTATTTT.

The sample holds one count of this clone. The genes are TRBV4-1 and TRBJ2-2; possibly TRBD2 for D (6 bases). This CDR3 is 17 amino acids long. Germline V gives CDR1 MGHRA, CDR2 YSYEKL. V lost 1 base and J 6 bases, leaving 18 bases between the germline ends. Written as DNA, the CDR3 is TGCGCCAGCAGCCAAGTAGGGCGGGAAGGAGGCGCCGGGGAGCTGTTTTTT. This translates into CASSQVGREGGAGELFF.

The V gene is TRBV13, the J gene TRBJ1-5, with D possibly TRBD1 on 6 matching bases. The CDR3 is 14 amino acids. Trimming cost V 0 bases and J 5 bases, with 8 bases left between them. Looked up from germline, CDR1 is PRHDT and CDR2 is FYEKMQ (reference sequence). CDR3 bases: TGTGCCAGCAGCTTAGGACCAGGGGATCAGCCCCAGCATTTT. This encodes CASSLGPGDQPQHF.

V usage is TRBV5-1 and J usage is TRBJ1-1; 7 bases are shared with TRBD1. The CDR3 spans 14 residues. With 4 bases clipped from V and 2 bases from J, the junction kept 5 bases outside the gene matches. CDR1 is SGHRS and CDR2 is YFSETQ in the germline V gene. The CDR3 spells CASSQQGINTEAFF. The CDR3 DNA sequence: TGCGCCAGCAGCCAACAGGGGATTAACACTGAAGCTTTCTTT.

The chain carries TRBV9 and TRBJ2-7, with D unresolved. Per the germline V gene, CDR1 is SGDLS and CDR2 is YYNGEE. Trimming removed 5 bases from V and 0 bases from J, with 12 bases in between. The CDR3 covers 14 residues. The CDR3 nucleotides read TGTGCCAGCAGAAGGAGCCTTGACTCCTACGAGCAGTACTTC. Protein sequence: CASRRSLDSYEQYF.

The chain carries TRBV13 and TRBJ1-5; D ambiguous. Trimming removed 4 bases from V and 6 bases from J, with 13 bases in between. This CDR3 has 14 amino acids. Germline lookup yields CDR1 PRHDT and CDR2 FYEKMQ (reference sequence). As DNA, the CDR3 is TGTGCCAGCAGCTCCGGAGGACCCGCTCAGCCCCAGCATTTT. This encodes CASSSGGPAQPQHF.

The gene calls are TRBV11-1 and TRBJ2-1, with D maybe TRBD2 (5 bases). CDR1 SGHAT and CDR2 FQDESV come from the germline V gene (reference sequence). The length of the CDR3 is 16 residues. Deletions cut 5 bases from V and 0 bases from J, with 14 bases between. CDR3 amino acids: CASSPPQRRSYNEQFF. The DNA for the CDR3 is TGTGCCAGCAGCCCCCCGCAGCGGCGCTCCTACAATGAGCAGTTCTTC.

On this clone itself: The junction departs from germline at one end; a sequencing error may be responsible. The gene calls are TRBV7-9 and TRBJ2-7, with D maybe TRBD2 (5 bases). The CDR3 sequence is 12 residues long. The germline CDR1 and CDR2 sequences are SEHNR and FQNEAQ (reference sequence). In DNA form, the CDR3 reads TGTTCCAGCAGCGTACTAGACTTCGAGCAGTACTTC. Amino acid sequence: CSSSVLDFEQYF. The full variable domain, its missing parts supplied by reference TRBV7-9 and TRBJ2-7, is DTGVSQNPRHKITKRGQNVTFRCDPISEHNRLYWYRQTLGQGPEFLTYFQNEAQLEKSRLLSDRFSAERPKGSFSTLEIQRTEQGDSAMYLCSSSVLDFEQYFGPGTRLTVT.

This clone occurred once. The chain employs TRBV4-2 and TRBJ2-7; 7 bases agree with TRBD2. Germline trimming cut 0 bases from V and 0 bases from J; bases unmatched to any gene: 11. This CDR3 is built from 18 residues. The germline gives CDR1 LGHNA, CDR2 YNFKEQ. CDR3 protein: CASSQDPISGLPSYEQYF. The CDR3, as DNA: TGTGCCAGCAGCCAAGATCCTATCTCGGGACTACCCTCCTACGAGCAGTACTTC.

This chain connects TRBV7-6 to TRBJ2-7; 7 bases map to TRBD1. The V segment lost 5 bases and the J segment 1 base; nucleotides outside the gene matches: 11. The CDR3 contains 16 residues. The germline V gene encodes CDR1 SGHVS and CDR2 FNYEAQ. The CDR3 spells CASSLGLDRSSYEQYF. The DNA for the CDR3 is TGTGCCAGCAGCCTCGGGTTGGACAGGTCGTCCTACGAGCAGTACTTC. The whole variable domain, filled in from reference TRBV7-6 and TRBJ2-7, reads GAGVSQSPRYKVTKRGQDVALRCDPISGHVSLYWYRQALGQGPEFLTYFNYEAQQDKSGLPNDRFSAERPEGSISTLTIQRTEQRDSAMYRCASSLGLDRSSYEQYFGPGTRLTVT.

Here the CDR3 reads CASSPVLATNYGYTF. The CDR3 coding sequence is TGTGCCAGCAGCCCCGTCCTGGCGACAAACTATGGCTACACCTTC. The V and J genes are TRBV5-6 and TRBJ1-2, with D unclear. CDR1 and CDR2 (germline): SGHDT, YYEEEE. This CDR3 comprises 15 residues. V gave up 4 bases and J gave up 2 bases, with 15 bases separating them.

This clone was picked up one time. The gene calls are TRBV2 and TRBJ2-1; TRBD2 agrees at 10 bases. The germline gives CDR1 SNHLY, CDR2 FYNNEI. The ends lost 8 bases at V and 5 bases at J; junction bases unmatched: 6. CDR3 length equals 14 residues. CDR3 bases: TGTGCCAGCCACGGACTAGCGGTGAACAATGAGCAGTTCTTC. Protein: CASHGLAVNNEQFF. Supplemented by reference TRBV2 and TRBJ2-1, the full variable domain reads EPEVTQTPSHQVTQMGQEVILRCVPISNHLYFYWYRQILGQKVEFLVSFYNNEISEKSEIFDDQFSVERPDGSNFTLKIRSTKLEDSAMYFCASHGLAVNNEQFFGPGTRLTVL.

The V gene is TRBV5-1, the J gene TRBJ1-6; tentative D call: TRBD1 (5 bases). Germline V CDR1 and CDR2: SGHRS, YFSETQ. This CDR3 contains 18 residues. Trimming removed 0 bases from V and 0 bases from J, with 13 bases in between. The CDR3 spells CASSLALQGSSYNSPLHF. The CDR3 coding sequence is TGCGCCAGCAGCTTGGCCTTGCAGGGAAGCTCCTATAATTCACCCCTCCACTTT.

The chain combines TRBV5-6 with TRBJ2-2; a possible D gene is TRBD2 (6 bases). V lost 0 bases, J lost 4 bases, and 10 bases lay in between. The CDR3 has 15 residues. The germline gives CDR1 SGHDT, CDR2 YYEEEE. The chain's CDR3 is CASSLGGVFTGELFF. CDR3 bases: TGTGCCAGCAGCTTGGGCGGGGTATTCACCGGGGAGCTGTTTTTT.

The genes are TRBV5-1 and TRBJ2-3; TRBD2 might be the D (6 bases). V was cut by 0 bases and J by 2 bases, with 10 bases left in between. The CDR3 sequence is 15 residues long. Germline CDR1 reads SGHRS; CDR2 reads YFSETQ. CDR3 in amino acids: CASSLAGVNTDTQYF. CDR3 DNA: TGCGCCAGCAGCTTGGCGGGGGTTAACACAGATACGCAGTATTTT.

J is TRBJ2-5 and V is TRBV5-1; 9 bases are shared with TRBD1. The J call may not be correct, given that the DNA end is closer to TRBJ2-7. The CDR3 runs 15 residues. CDR1 is SGHRS and CDR2 is YFSETQ in the germline V gene. This chain's CDR3 is CASSSLRDRVYEQYF. CDR3 nucleotide sequence: TGCGCCAGCAGCTCCCTCCGGGACAGGGTATACGAGCAGTACTTC.

The table lists this clone with a few counts. Written as DNA, the CDR3 is TGTGCCAGCAGTTTAGGCAAAACTAACTATGGCTACACCTTC. This sequence encodes CASSLGKTNYGYTF. The genes are TRBV27 and TRBJ1-2; D not certain. The length of the CDR3 is 14 residues. Trimming cost V 2 bases and J 0 bases, with 7 bases left between them. Germline V gene sequence: CDR1 MNHEY, CDR2 SMNVEV (reference sequence).

This chain links TRBV7-3 with TRBJ2-1; TRBD1 aligns across 8 bases. The CDR3 length is 17 residues. CDR1 is SGHTA, CDR2 FQGTGA, per germline. The junction had 12 bases not matched to a gene; V was cut back by 4 bases and J by 4 bases. CDR3 in amino acids: CASSSRGGQDIYNEQFF. The CDR3 nucleotides read TGTGCCAGCAGCTCTCGAGGGGGACAGGACATATACAATGAGCAGTTCTTC.

This chain links TRBV10-2 with TRBJ2-3; weak D call: TRBD2 (5 bases). CDR1 is WSHSY, CDR2 SAAADI, per germline. V lost 6 bases to trimming and J lost 3 bases, with 10 bases between them. CDR3 size: 13 residues. DNA for the CDR3: TGCGCCAGCAGGACCCGGGGTACAGATACGCAGTATTTT. Encoded protein: CASRTRGTDTQYF.

This clone was recorded only once. The V call is TRBV5-6, the J call TRBJ1-6; 10 positions match TRBD1. The junction had 10 bases not matched to a gene; V was cut back by 4 bases and J by 6 bases. The germline V gene encodes CDR1 SGHDT and CDR2 YYEEEE. The CDR3 has 17 residues. CDR3 nucleotides: TGTGCCAGCAGCACAGCGGTCGGGACAGGGGTTAATTCACCCCTCCACTTT. This encodes CASSTAVGTGVNSPLHF.

The chain uses TRBV6-6 and TRBJ1-5; TRBD1 is a possible D gene (6 bases). The germline V gene encodes CDR1 MNHNY and CDR2 SVGAGI (reference sequence). This CDR3 has 13 residues. Trimming shortened V by 10 bases and J by 2 bases, and 12 bases separated the two germline ends. The CDR3 nucleotides read TGTGCCACCACAGGGTCGGGCAATCAGCCCCAGCATTTT. It yields the protein CATTGSGNQPQHF.

CDR3 DNA sequence: TGTGCCAGCAGCGGGACTGGGACAGGGCAAGAGACCCAGTACTTC. This sequence encodes CASSGTGTGQETQYF. This rearrangement joins TRBV5-6 to TRBJ2-5, with TRBD1 matching 9 bases. The trim removed 4 bases at V and 2 bases at J, leaving 6 bases unmatched. Looked up from germline, CDR1 is SGHDT and CDR2 is YYEEEE. The CDR3 totals 15 residues.

The rearrangement links TRBV12-5 to TRBJ2-7; a possible D gene is TRBD2 (7 bases). The V end was cut by 4 bases, the J end by 2 bases, with 12 bases between. Germline CDR1 and CDR2: LGHNT and FRNRAP. This CDR3 is built from 14 residues. The CDR3 loop is CASGWREGAYEQYF. The CDR3, as DNA: TGTGCTAGTGGTTGGAGGGAGGGGGCCTACGAGCAGTACTTC. Supplemented by reference TRBV12-5 and TRBJ2-7, the full variable domain reads DARVTQTPRHKVTEMGQEVTMRCQPILGHNTVFWYRQTMMQGLELLAYFRNRAPLDDSGMPKDRFSAEMPDATLATLKIQPSEPRDSAVYFCASGWREGAYEQYFGPGTRLTVT.

V gene TRBV5-6 combines with J gene TRBJ2-7, with a tentative D call TRBD2 (5 bases). Germline V gene lookup returns CDR1 SGHDT and CDR2 YYEEEE. There are 14 residues in the CDR3. V was cut by 2 bases and J by 5 bases, with 14 bases left in between. The CDR3 reads CASSLGIYGDEQYF. The CDR3 DNA follows: TGTGCCAGCAGCTTAGGGATATACGGGGACGAGCAGTACTTC.

This clone was counted a single time. The chain has TRBV6-1 and TRBJ1-5; 7 nucleotides line up with TRBD1. The germline CDR1 and CDR2 sequences are MNHNS and SASEGT. The CDR3 contains 14 residues. After removal of 9 bases from V and 5 bases from J, the junction contained 10 bases not matched to a gene. The CDR3: CASTGTAMDQPQHF. CDR3 DNA sequence: TGTGCCAGTACAGGGACAGCGATGGATCAGCCCCAGCATTTT.

V and J are TRBV6-6 and TRBJ1-5; D is unclear. CDR1 is MNHNY, CDR2 SVGAGI, per germline (reference sequence). There are 15 residues in the CDR3. Trimming shortened V by 6 bases and J by 0 bases, and 12 bases separated the two germline ends. The CDR3 DNA reads as TGTGCCAGCAGCTACACAGAATTTAGCAATCAGCCCCAGCATTTT. Protein product: CASSYTEFSNQPQHF.